A selection of T cell receptor beta chains follows, all from one sample in a study of CD8+ T cells in alopecia areata. Clones were read by immunoSEQ multiplex PCR, and TCRdb kept only the in-frame ones, dropping some. This table holds roughly 170,000 clones, 59% found once. The material sequenced was CD4+ T cells sorted from blood, taken at week 0. All receptors derive from a human donor with alopecia areata. CDR3s include the opening cysteine and the closing phenylalanine or tryptophan. D genes are given only for firm matches. Where a row states a size, it is once, few, many or the class of an expanded clone; other rows omit it.

cdr3_nt cdr3_aa v_call cdr3_length j_call clone_size d_call
TGTGCCAGCAACCCTGGGGACATGAACACTGAAGCTTTCTTT CASNPGDMNTEAFF TRBV9 14 TRBJ1-1 few -
TGTGCCAGCAGCTTAGAAGGTGGACGGATCAATCAGCCCCAGCATTTT CASSLEGGRINQPQHF TRBV11-2 16 TRBJ1-5 few -
TGTGCCATCAGTGAGGGAGGGGGTGAGCAGTACTTC CAISEGGGEQYF TRBV10-3 12 TRBJ2-7 - -
TGTGCCTGGAGTCAGATTTCCTCCACAGATACGCAGTATTTT CAWSQISSTDTQYF TRBV30 14 TRBJ2-3 - -
TGCAGCGTTGCTCAGGGGCGAACCGGGGAGCTGTTTTTT CSVAQGRTGELFF TRBV29-1 13 TRBJ2-2 once -
TGTGCCAGCAGCTCCCTCGGTTGGGATGAAGAGACCCAGTACTTC CASSSLGWDEETQYF TRBV5-6 15 TRBJ2-5 - -
TGTGCCAGCAGCCAGACAGCCTTCTATGGCTACACCTTC CASSQTAFYGYTF TRBV7-9 13 TRBJ1-2 - -
TGTGCCAGCAGCTTAGCGCTGGACCGCAATGAGCAGTTCTTC CASSLALDRNEQFF TRBV7-6 14 TRBJ2-1 - -
TGTGCCATCAAAACGGGAGGGGACAGTTCAGGCGAGCAGTACTTC CAIKTGGDSSGEQYF TRBV10-3 15 TRBJ2-7 - -
TGTGCCAGCAGCTTGGGCAGGGGGACTGAAGCTTTCTTT CASSLGRGTEAFF TRBV5-6 13 TRBJ1-1 - TRBD1
TGTGCCAGCAATGGGGGGTTGACAGATACGCAGTATTTT CASNGGLTDTQYF TRBV7-2 13 TRBJ2-3 - -
TGTGCCAGCAGCCCTGGACAGGACGGAGGCTACACCTTC CASSPGQDGGYTF TRBV5-6 13 TRBJ1-2 - TRBD1
TGTGCCAGCAGGGACGGTAGCAATCAGCCCCAGCATTTT CASRDGSNQPQHF TRBV6-1 13 TRBJ1-5 many -
TGCGCCAGCAGCATAGGGGCAGATACGCAGTATTTT CASSIGADTQYF TRBV5-1 12 TRBJ2-3 - -
TGTGCCAGCAGCTTACGTGGGGGGCGCGAAGAGACCCAGTACTTC CASSLRGGREETQYF TRBV11-1 15 TRBJ2-5 - -
TGTGCCAGCAGATCCGGGACAGGGTCTTACGAGCAGTACTTC CASRSGTGSYEQYF TRBV11-2 14 TRBJ2-7 - TRBD1
TGTGCCAGCAGTGGGAGCAGACAAGAGACCCAGTACTTC CASSGSRQETQYF TRBV2 13 TRBJ2-5 - -
TGTGCCAGCAGCTTAGTGGGGGGGACGCAGTATTTT CASSLVGGTQYF TRBV13 12 TRBJ2-3 - TRBD2
TGTGCCACCGGACGGACGAACACTGAAGCTTTCTTT CATGRTNTEAFF TRBV30 12 TRBJ1-1 - -
TGTGCCGGGGGGGACCCGCATAGCAATCAGCCCCAGCATTTT CAGGDPHSNQPQHF TRBV30 14 TRBJ1-5 - -
TGTGCCATCAGTGATAGCAGGGCTGGAAACACCATATATTTT CAISDSRAGNTIYF TRBV10-3 14 TRBJ1-3 few -
TGTGCCAGCACCACGGCGGAGGGAGCTCAGCCCCAGCATTTT CASTTAEGAQPQHF TRBV7-9 14 TRBJ1-5 - -
TGCAGCGTTGACCACAGGGGCCGGTATACGCAGTATTTT CSVDHRGRYTQYF TRBV29-1 13 TRBJ2-3 - TRBD1
TGTGCCAGCAGCACCATGGGGCGGAGAAACACCGGGGAGCTGTTTTTT CASSTMGRRNTGELFF TRBV5-6 16 TRBJ2-2 few -
TGTGCCAGCAGTGAAGGACGACCTTTAAGAGGCTACACCTTC CASSEGRPLRGYTF TRBV25-1 14 TRBJ1-2 few -
TGTGCCAGCAGTCCATATAACGGGGGGAACTATGGCTACACCTTC CASSPYNGGNYGYTF TRBV6-5 15 TRBJ1-2 - -
TGCAGCGTTGAAGATCGGTCGAGCCCCTGGGGCTCCTACGAGCAGTACTTC CSVEDRSSPWGSYEQYF TRBV29-1 17 TRBJ2-7 - -
TGTGCCAGCTCACCCACCAGTGACGACTCCGAGCAGTACTTC CASSPTSDDSEQYF TRBV18 14 TRBJ2-7 - -
TGCAGCGTTTCAACCGGGACAGGGGGTAACTATGGCTACACCTTC CSVSTGTGGNYGYTF TRBV29-1 15 TRBJ1-2 once TRBD1
TGTGCCAGCAGCTCAGACTACTCTGGGGCCAACGTCCTGACTTTC CASSSDYSGANVLTF TRBV9 15 TRBJ2-6 - -
TGTGCCAGCAGCTTACCCCTAGCGGTCCAAGAGACCCAGTACTTC CASSLPLAVQETQYF TRBV7-9 15 TRBJ2-5 few TRBD2
TGTGCCAGCAGCTTATTAAGTCACACAGATACGCAGTATTTT CASSLLSHTDTQYF TRBV7-3 14 TRBJ2-3 few -
TGTGCCAGCAGTATGGACAGGGTCTACTACAATGAGCAGTTCTTC CASSMDRVYYNEQFF TRBV2 15 TRBJ2-1 - TRBD1
TGTGCCAGTAGTGTGACACGCTTCGAGCAGTTCTTC CASSVTRFEQFF TRBV19 12 TRBJ2-1 - -
TGTGCCAGCAGCCCCACAGGGTACTCTGGGGCCAACGTCCTGACTTTC CASSPTGYSGANVLTF TRBV7-9 16 TRBJ2-6 - -
TGTGCCAGCACTGGGGGACGCGGGGGGAGGCCCCAGCATTTT CASTGGRGGRPQHF TRBV6-1 14 TRBJ1-5 once -
TGCAGCGTTGAGCAGGGGGCAGGAGGAGCTTTCTTT CSVEQGAGGAFF TRBV29-1 12 TRBJ1-1 - TRBD1
TGTGCCAGCAGCCCCACCCCTGGGGATACGCAGTATTTT CASSPTPGDTQYF TRBV11-3 13 TRBJ2-3 - -
TGCAGCGTTGAAGGGGAGGGAGTCTACAAGGATGAGCAGTTCTTC CSVEGEGVYKDEQFF TRBV29-1 15 TRBJ2-1 - TRBD2
TGTGCCAGCAGTCCCTCTACCCCGGGGGGCGGGTCGACCTACGAGCAGTACTTC CASSPSTPGGGSTYEQYF TRBV27 18 TRBJ2-7 - -
TGCGCCAGCAGTAGGGAGCTCCCGTACAATGAGCAGTTCTTC CASSRELPYNEQFF TRBV5-1 14 TRBJ2-1 few -
TGCGCCAGCAAGCCCCCGGGGTTGGGTGAAAAACTGTTTTTT CASKPPGLGEKLFF TRBV23-1 14 TRBJ1-4 - -